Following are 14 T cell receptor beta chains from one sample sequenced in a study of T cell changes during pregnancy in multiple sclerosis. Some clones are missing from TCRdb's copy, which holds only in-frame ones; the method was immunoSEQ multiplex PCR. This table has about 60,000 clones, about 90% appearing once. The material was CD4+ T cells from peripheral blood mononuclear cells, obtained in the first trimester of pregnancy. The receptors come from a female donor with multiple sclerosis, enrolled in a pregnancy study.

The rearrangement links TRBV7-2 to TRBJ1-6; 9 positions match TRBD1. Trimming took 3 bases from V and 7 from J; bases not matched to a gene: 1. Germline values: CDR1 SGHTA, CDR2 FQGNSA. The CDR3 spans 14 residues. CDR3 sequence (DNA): TGTGCCAGCAGCTTCGGGACAGGGAATTCACCCCTCCACTTT. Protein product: CASSFGTGNSPLHF. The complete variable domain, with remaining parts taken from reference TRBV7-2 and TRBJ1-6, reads GAGVSQSPSNKVTEKGKDVELRCDPISGHTALYWYRQSLGQGLEFLIYFQGNSAPDKSGLPSDRFSAERTGGSVSTLTIQRTQQEDSAVYLCASSFGTGNSPLHFGNGTRLTVT.

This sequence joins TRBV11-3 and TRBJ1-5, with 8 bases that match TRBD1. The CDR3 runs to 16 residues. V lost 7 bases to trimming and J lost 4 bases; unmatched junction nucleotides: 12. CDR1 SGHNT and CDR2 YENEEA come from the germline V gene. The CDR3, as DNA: TGTGCCAGCAAACCAGGGGGCCTCAATTATAATCAGCCCCAGCATTTT. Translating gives CASKPGGLNYNQPQHF.

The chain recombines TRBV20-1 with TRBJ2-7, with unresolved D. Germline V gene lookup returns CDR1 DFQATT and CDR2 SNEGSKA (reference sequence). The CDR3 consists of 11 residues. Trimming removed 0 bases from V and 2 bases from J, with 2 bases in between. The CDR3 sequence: CSARDTYEQYF. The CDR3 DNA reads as TGCAGTGCTAGAGATACCTACGAGCAGTACTTC.

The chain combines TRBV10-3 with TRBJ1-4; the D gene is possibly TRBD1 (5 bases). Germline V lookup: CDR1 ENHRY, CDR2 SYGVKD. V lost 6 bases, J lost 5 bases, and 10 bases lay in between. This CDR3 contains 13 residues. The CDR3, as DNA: TGTGCCATCAGGGGGGGGTTCAATGAAAAACTGTTTTTT. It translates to CAIRGGFNEKLFF.

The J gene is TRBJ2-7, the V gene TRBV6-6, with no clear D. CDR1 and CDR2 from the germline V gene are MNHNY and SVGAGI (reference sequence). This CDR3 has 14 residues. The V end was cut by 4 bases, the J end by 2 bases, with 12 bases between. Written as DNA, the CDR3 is TGTGCCAGCAGTTTCAAGACTCATACCTACGAGCAGTACTTC. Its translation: CASSFKTHTYEQYF.

This chain's CDR3 is CAWKGQGANYGYTF. DNA for the CDR3: TGTGCCTGGAAAGGACAGGGGGCTAACTATGGCTACACCTTC. This rearrangement joins TRBV30 to TRBJ1-2; 10 bases are a match to TRBD1. From germline, CDR1 is GTSNPN and CDR2 SVGIG (reference sequence). After removal of 4 bases from V and 0 bases from J, the junction contained 2 bases not matched to a gene. This CDR3 is 14 amino acids long.

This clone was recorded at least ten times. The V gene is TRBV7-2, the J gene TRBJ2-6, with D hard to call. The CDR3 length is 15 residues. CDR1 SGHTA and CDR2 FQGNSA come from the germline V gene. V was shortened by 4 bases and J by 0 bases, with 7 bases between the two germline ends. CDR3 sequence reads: CASSSRASGANVLTF. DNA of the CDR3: TGTGCCAGCAGCTCTAGAGCCTCTGGGGCCAACGTCCTGACTTTC.

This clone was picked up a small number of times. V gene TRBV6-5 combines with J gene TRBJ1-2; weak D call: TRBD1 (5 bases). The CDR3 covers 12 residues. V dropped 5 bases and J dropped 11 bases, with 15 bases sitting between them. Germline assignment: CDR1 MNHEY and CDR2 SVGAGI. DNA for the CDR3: TGTGCCAGCAGTACCCCTGCCCGGGGGTACACCTTC. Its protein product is CASSTPARGYTF.

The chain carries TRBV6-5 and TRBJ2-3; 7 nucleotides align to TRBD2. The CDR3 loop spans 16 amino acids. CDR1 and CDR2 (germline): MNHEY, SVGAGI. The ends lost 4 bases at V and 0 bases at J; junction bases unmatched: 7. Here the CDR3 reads CASSSTGRISTDTQYF. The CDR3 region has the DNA TGTGCCAGCAGTTCTACCGGGAGGATAAGCACAGATACGCAGTATTTT.

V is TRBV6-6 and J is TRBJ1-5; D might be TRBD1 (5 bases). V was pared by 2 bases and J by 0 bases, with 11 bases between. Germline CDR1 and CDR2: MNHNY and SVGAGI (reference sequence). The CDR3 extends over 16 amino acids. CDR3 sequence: CASSYEAGHSNQPQHF. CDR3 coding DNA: TGTGCCAGCAGTTACGAGGCAGGGCATAGCAATCAGCCCCAGCATTTT.

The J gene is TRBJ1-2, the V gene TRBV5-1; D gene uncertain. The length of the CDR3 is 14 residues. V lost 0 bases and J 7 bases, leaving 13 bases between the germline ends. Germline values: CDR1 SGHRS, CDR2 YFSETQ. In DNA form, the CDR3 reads TGCGCCAGCAGCTTGGACAGCACCGTTGGTGGCTACACCTTC. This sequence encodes CASSLDSTVGGYTF.

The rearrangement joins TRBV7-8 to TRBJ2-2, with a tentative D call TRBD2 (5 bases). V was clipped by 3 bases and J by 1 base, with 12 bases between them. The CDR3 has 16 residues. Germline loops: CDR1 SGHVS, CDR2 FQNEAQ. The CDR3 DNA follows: TGTGCCAGCAGCTTGATTACTAGAGGGAACACCGGGGAGCTGTTTTTT. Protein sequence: CASSLITRGNTGELFF. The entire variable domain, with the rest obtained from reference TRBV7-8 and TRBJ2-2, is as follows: GAGVSQSPRYKVAKRGQDVALRCDPISGHVSLFWYQQALGQGPEFLTYFQNEAQLDKSGLPSDRFFAERPEGSVSTLKIQRTQQEDSAVYLCASSLITRGNTGELFFGEGSRLTVL.

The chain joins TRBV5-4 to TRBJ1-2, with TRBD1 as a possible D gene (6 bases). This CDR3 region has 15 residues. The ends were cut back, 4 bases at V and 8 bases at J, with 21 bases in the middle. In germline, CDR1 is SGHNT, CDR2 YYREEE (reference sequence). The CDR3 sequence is CASSILERGAGGYTF. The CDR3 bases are TGTGCCAGCAGCATTCTAGAACGGGGGGCAGGAGGCTACACCTTC.

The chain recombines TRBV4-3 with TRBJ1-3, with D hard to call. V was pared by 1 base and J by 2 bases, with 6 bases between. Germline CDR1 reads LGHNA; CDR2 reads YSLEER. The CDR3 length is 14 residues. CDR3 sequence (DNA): TGCGCCAGCAGCCAAGGTGGGCCTGGAAACACCATATATTTT. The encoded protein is CASSQGGPGNTIYF.